The TCR beta chain described here comes from a study of identical twins. Points from the study as a whole: Analyses based on zero insertions could be partly confounded by invariant MAIT and iNKT cells. Out-of-frame beta chain sequences displayed weaker excess sharing between twins.

TCRdb re-derived calls from the 5' RACE reads in MiXCR, one entry per CDR3 protein. The top ten clones hold roughly 6.8% of a sample with over 250,000 distinct CDR3 sequences, less than 9.5% of them seen once. The table lists this clonotype with many counts. Its cognate antigen is unknown. These data were also filed under a second study, of yellow fever vaccine responses in identical twins. From that report: The authors reported partly convergent, partly personalized vaccine responses in identical twins.

The sequencing sample was made of CD8+ T cells sorted from blood. This receptor was taken from a woman aged 18-29 years in good health.

CDR3 loop: CASSPGQGYYEQYF. Here the CDR3 DNA reads TGTGCCAGCAGTCCGGGACAGGGGTACTACGAGCAGTACTTC. This sequence joins TRBV3-1 and TRBJ2-7, with 10 bases aligning to TRBD1. Per germline, CDR1 LGHDT and CDR2 YNNKEL (reference sequence). The CDR3 sequence is 14 residues long. J was trimmed by 3 bases and V by 6 bases; bases with no gene match: 5.